The clone carrying this T cell receptor (beta chain) was counted many times. Its cognate antigen is unknown. After 5'RACE with constant-segment primers, TCR alpha and TCR beta cDNA libraries carrying sample barcodes and UMIs were obtained. TCRdb re-analysed the 5' RACE reads in MiXCR, keeping a single row per CDR3 protein. The profile covers approximately 240,000 distinct CDR3 sequences, with less than 20% appearing a single time and approximately 3.5% taken by the ten largest. The record originates from a study of T-cell memory formation after mild COVID-19. Study at large: There were largely donor-specific TCR clusters.

Study-level points and caveats: Contracting CD8+ clones were enriched in EMRA, CD4+ mainly in CM and EM. Contracting clones from day 15 to 85 had balanced CD4/CD8; later expanders favoured CD4+.

The CDR3 is 13 residues long. The V segment lost 5 bases and the J segment 4 bases; nucleotides outside the gene matches: 3. Looked up from germline, CDR1 is SGHRS and CDR2 is YFSETQ. The chain recombines TRBV5-1 with TRBJ2-5, with 9 bases matching TRBD2. The clonotype originates from a man in his late teens or twenties who had mild COVID-19 (a few samples of this study predate the infection). Cell type and time point are not known. Sequencing input: PBMCs or a T cell subset sorted from them (not recorded which). CDR3: CASSYSGGETQYF. The CDR3 nucleotides are TGCGCCAGCAGTTATAGCGGGGGAGAGACCCAGTACTTC.